The 18 T cell receptor beta chains below come from one sample, sequenced in a study of shared clonotypes between healthy human individuals. Produced via immunoSEQ multiplex PCR; TCRdb's table is partial and in-frame only. This table holds 2 million to 2.5 million clones, 85% to 95% found once. Specimen: naive CD4+ T cells from PBMCs. Regarding subset: CD45RA+ positively selected. These TCRs come from a man younger than 35 in good health. Some clones in this sample may be carry-over from other donors' samples.

This chain uses TRBV6-1 with TRBJ2-7; D is tentatively TRBD1 or TRBD2 (6 bases each). Germline V gene lookup returns CDR1 MNHNS and CDR2 SASEGT. V lost 0 bases and J 2 bases, leaving 14 bases between the germline ends. The CDR3 extends over 16 amino acids. The CDR3 protein is CASSEAIWGATYEQYF. CDR3 sequence (DNA): TGTGCCAGCAGTGAAGCGATCTGGGGGGCAACCTACGAGCAGTACTTC.

J is TRBJ1-1 and V is TRBV5-1; maybe TRBD1 (5 bases). From germline, CDR1 is SGHRS and CDR2 YFSETQ. CDR3 length: 15 amino acids. The germline V and J ends were trimmed by 4 bases and 0 bases, with 13 bases remaining between them. The CDR3 spells CASSGGRGMNTEAFF. The CDR3 coding sequence is TGCGCCAGCAGCGGGGGACGCGGGATGAACACTGAAGCTTTCTTT.

The chain combines TRBV9 with TRBJ2-5; D possibly corresponds to TRBD2 (6 bases). The germline V gene encodes CDR1 SGDLS and CDR2 YYNGEE. V lost 1 base, J lost 2 bases, and 12 bases lay in between. The CDR3 is 15 residues long. The CDR3 DNA reads TGTGCCAGCAGCGTATCCAGCGGGCTTCAAGAGACCCAGTACTTC. Amino acids: CASSVSSGLQETQYF. The whole variable domain, remainder taken from reference TRBV9 and TRBJ2-5, is DSGVTQTPKHLITATGQRVTLRCSPRSGDLSVYWYQQSLDQGLQFLIQYYNGEERAKGNILERFSAQQFPDLHSELNLSSLELGDSALYFCASSVSSGLQETQYFGPGTRLLVL.

About this clone: The same CDR3 arises from other DNA sequences in this sample as well. V usage is TRBV5-1 and J usage is TRBJ2-7; 9 nucleotides agree with TRBD1. This CDR3 has 15 amino acids. Germline CDR1 SGHRS, CDR2 YFSETQ. After removal of 3 bases from V and 0 bases from J, the junction contained 4 bases not matched to a gene. The CDR3 here is CASSSGDRASYEQYF. The DNA of the CDR3 is TGCGCCAGCAGCTCGGGGGACAGGGCCTCCTACGAGCAGTACTTC. The full variable domain, its missing parts supplied by reference TRBV5-1 and TRBJ2-7, is KAGVTQTPRYLIKTRGQQVTLSCSPISGHRSVSWYQQTPGQGLQFLFEYFSETQRNKGNFPGRFSGRQFSNSRSEMNVSTLELGDSALYLCASSSGDRASYEQYFGPGTRLTVT.

The chain links TRBV10-3 to TRBJ2-3; either TRBD1 or TRBD2 may supply D (7 bases each). The CDR3 is made up of 16 amino acids. Germline CDR1 reads ENHRY; CDR2 reads SYGVKD. Trimming removed 6 bases from V and 0 bases from J, with 16 bases in between. The CDR3 sequence is CAISKRGQRSTDTQYF. CDR3 nucleotide sequence: TGTGCCATCAGCAAGCGGGGACAGCGTAGCACAGATACGCAGTATTTT.

V is TRBV20-1 and J is TRBJ2-7; the D gene is possibly TRBD2 (5 bases). The CDR3 runs to 11 residues. With 7 bases removed from V and 2 bases from J, the gap between germline ends came to 9 bases. Per germline, CDR1 DFQATT and CDR2 SNEGSKA (reference sequence). The CDR3 loop reads CSGGMTYEQYF. The CDR3 DNA sequence: TGCAGTGGAGGGATGACCTACGAGCAGTACTTC.

In its sample, this clone was seen once. This chain links TRBV7-9 with TRBJ2-1, with 9 bases that match TRBD2. This CDR3 region has 16 residues. J was trimmed by 0 bases and V by 7 bases; bases with no gene match: 7. Germline values: CDR1 SEHNR, CDR2 FQNEAQ (reference sequence). The chain's CDR3 is CASKFYSGSSYNEQFF. CDR3 DNA sequence: TGTGCCAGCAAATTTTATAGCGGGAGCTCCTACAATGAGCAGTTCTTC. Full variable domain (outside the CDR3, taken from reference TRBV7-9 and TRBJ2-1): DTGVSQNPRHKITKRGQNVTFRCDPISEHNRLYWYRQTLGQGPEFLTYFQNEAQLEKSRLLSDRFSAERPKGSFSTLEIQRTEQGDSAMYLCASKFYSGSSYNEQFFGPGTRLTVL.

This clone was counted once. The V call is TRBV4-1, the J call TRBJ2-5; 8 bases map to TRBD2. After removal of 4 bases from V and 3 bases from J, the junction contained 4 bases not matched to a gene. The CDR3 runs to 14 residues. From germline, CDR1 is MGHRA and CDR2 YSYEKL. This CDR3 is CASSPSGLEETQYF. The CDR3, as DNA: TGCGCCAGCAGCCCGTCGGGACTAGAAGAGACCCAGTACTTC.

The V and J genes are TRBV6-5 and TRBJ2-3; 7 nucleotides agree with TRBD2. CDR1 and CDR2 (germline): MNHEY, SVGAGI. This CDR3 is built from 16 residues. The J segment lost 3 bases and the V segment lost 2 bases, leaving 8 bases of the junction unmatched. The CDR3 coding sequence is TGTGCCAGCAGTTACCAGGGCGGGAGAAGTACAGATACGCAGTATTTT. Its translation: CASSYQGGRSTDTQYF.

The V call is TRBV6-6, the J call TRBJ2-3; TRBD2 matches at 9 bases. Per germline, CDR1 MNHNY and CDR2 SVGAGI (reference sequence). After removal of 5 bases from V and 8 bases from J, the junction contained 8 bases not matched to a gene. CDR3 length: 14 amino acids. This CDR3 reads CASSPRTSAATQYF. CDR3 DNA: TGTGCCAGCAGTCCCCGGACTAGCGCCGCTACGCAGTATTTT.

Comments on this clone: Within the sample, other DNA sequences also encode this same CDR3. The chain is built from TRBV5-1 and TRBJ2-7, with 9 bases fitting TRBD1. V shed 4 bases and J 4 bases; nucleotides not matched to a gene: 6. CDR3 length: 14 residues. CDR1 SGHRS and CDR2 YFSETQ come from the germline V gene. This chain's CDR3 is CASSPPGQGYEQYF. CDR3 in DNA: TGCGCCAGCAGCCCTCCGGGACAGGGATACGAGCAGTACTTC.

The chain uses TRBV2 and TRBJ2-1; TRBD1 aligns across 7 bases. The CDR3 totals 15 residues. J lost 8 bases, V lost 7 bases, and 14 bases had no gene match. Germline CDR1 reads SNHLY; CDR2 reads FYNNEI. DNA for the CDR3: TGTGCCAGCACTATGACAGGGTATACGGGCGATGAGCAGTTCTTC. Its translation: CASTMTGYTGDEQFF.

J is TRBJ2-3 and V is TRBV7-2, with TRBD2 as a possible D gene (6 bases). The V gene lost 5 bases and the J gene lost 6 bases, with 15 bases spanning the gap. CDR1 SGHTA and CDR2 FQGNSA come from the germline V gene. The CDR3 spans 14 residues. This chain's CDR3 is CASSRGSGADTQYF. CDR3 DNA: TGTGCCAGCAGCAGAGGGTCGGGAGCTGATACGCAGTATTTT.

This chain uses TRBV28 with TRBJ2-7; possible D gene TRBD1, 7 bases. This CDR3 comprises 15 residues. Germline V gives CDR1 MDHEN, CDR2 SYDVKM. V was clipped by 6 bases and J by 5 bases, with 20 bases between them. The CDR3 here is CASSTGGGGKDEQYF. The CDR3 nucleotides are TGTGCCAGCAGCACAGGAGGGGGCGGGAAGGACGAGCAGTACTTC.

The chain combines TRBV7-2 with TRBJ2-3; TRBD2 might be the D (5 bases). The CDR3 is made up of 18 amino acids. Trimming removed 5 bases from V and 2 bases from J, with 23 bases in between. Germline V lookup: CDR1 SGHTA, CDR2 FQGNSA. The CDR3 DNA follows: TGTGCCAGCAGCCCCGACCCCGTGGACTGGCCCTACACAGATACGCAGTATTTT. Encoded protein: CASSPDPVDWPYTDTQYF.

The chain couples TRBV30 to TRBJ1-2, with unresolved D. Trimming left V 8 bases short and J 5 bases short, with 15 bases between. This CDR3 is 12 amino acids long. Germline CDR1 and CDR2: GTSNPN and SVGIG (reference sequence). Here the CDR3 reads CAGVLVPYGYTF. CDR3 nucleotide sequence: TGTGCCGGCGTATTGGTACCTTATGGCTACACCTTC. The entire variable domain, with the rest obtained from reference TRBV30 and TRBJ1-2, is as follows: SQTIHQWPATLVQPVGSPLSLECTVEGTSNPNLYWYRQAAGRGLQLLFYSVGIGQISSEVPQNLSASRPQDRQFILSSKKLLLSDSGFYLCAGVLVPYGYTFGSGTRLTVV.

This clone has only one observation. This chain links TRBV28 with TRBJ1-2; TRBD1 matches 8 bases. The V segment lost 4 bases and the J segment 8 bases; nucleotides outside the gene matches: 6. The CDR3 is 13 residues long. The germline gives CDR1 MDHEN, CDR2 SYDVKM. CDR3: CASSSTGVLGYTF. CDR3 DNA sequence: TGTGCCAGCAGTTCGACAGGGGTTCTGGGCTACACCTTC.

This chain joins TRBV7-2 and TRBJ2-1; a possible D gene is TRBD1 (6 bases). The CDR3 has 16 residues. V was trimmed by 7 bases and J by 10 bases, leaving 26 bases between them. Germline CDR1 reads SGHTA; CDR2 reads FQGNSA. CDR3 sequence: CASTSLGAPRGREQFF. The DNA of the CDR3 is TGTGCCAGCACCAGCCTGGGGGCGCCCCGGGGTCGAGAGCAGTTCTTC.